This paragraph reports one T cell receptor (beta chain). The sample is drawn from a study of blood T cell repertoires in COVID-19. Methods used by the authors: By means of reference gene primer amplification, nucleated cell counts were estimated. TCRdb's table, derived via immunoSEQ multiplex PCR, lists solely in-frame clones and lacks some. Clone size and V and J calls were adopted from that table, with D and trimming inferred from the DNA. The sample lists about 300,000 clones, roughly 90% seen once, with 5% to 7% in the top ten. Germline V gives CDR1 LGHDT, CDR2 YNNKEL (reference sequence). Trimming removed 0 bases from V and 1 base from J; junction bases left unmatched: 2. The CDR3 runs to 16 residues.

Sequences were obtained from peripheral blood. The clonotype was recovered from a man between 18 and 35 years old who had recovered from COVID-19. The rearrangement joins TRBV3-1 (or the pseudogene TRBV3-2) to TRBJ2-1; TRBD2 matches at 8 bases. This chain's CDR3 is CASSQDTSGSYNEQFF. CDR3 coding DNA: TGTGCCAGCAGCCAAGACACTAGCGGATCCTACAATGAGCAGTTCTTC.